The rows below give T cell receptor beta chains drawn from one sample of a study of beta chain features in type 1 diabetes. The table came from immunoSEQ multiplex PCR; TCRdb's copy has only in-frame clones and leaves some out. The table includes about 700,000 clones, around an eighth detected once. Input material: naive CD4+ T cells from blood. The receptor set was obtained from a man between 18 and 35 years old with type 1 diabetes. Both conserved end residues are part of each CDR3. D genes are given only for firm matches. For some rows the clone size is stated as once, few or many, or as a class when expanded; others skip it.

CDR3 DNA	CDR3 protein	V gene	D gene	CDR3 length	J gene	clone size
TGTGCCAGCTCACCGTCAGGGGGACCCTACGAGCAGTACTTC	CASSPSGGPYEQYF	TRBV18	TRBD1	14	TRBJ2-7	NA
TGTGCCTGGAGTGTACAGGGGCACGAGACCCAGTACTTC	CAWSVQGHETQYF	TRBV30	TRBD1	13	TRBJ2-5	NA
TGTGCCAGCAGCCTAGGGCTACCGGGGGCCGGGGAGCTGTTTTTT	CASSLGLPGAGELFF	TRBV14	NA	15	TRBJ2-2	NA
TGTGCCAGCAGCCAAGAACGCGGGGTAGGGGGCTCCTACGAGCAGTACTTC	CASSQERGVGGSYEQYF	TRBV14	NA	17	TRBJ2-7	few
TGTGCCAGCAGTACCTCGCGGACAGGTCCACTCGGAGTTTATGGCTACACCTTC	CASSTSRTGPLGVYGYTF	TRBV25-1	TRBD1	18	TRBJ1-2	few
TGTGCCAGCAGTGAATTAGGGGGAAGAGAGACCCAGTACTTC	CASSELGGRETQYF	TRBV25-1	NA	14	TRBJ2-5	few
TGTGCCAGCAGCACCGGGGGCGCAGGGGCAGATACGCAGTATTTT	CASSTGGAGADTQYF	TRBV11-1	NA	15	TRBJ2-3	few
TGTGCCAGCACCCTAACAGGGGACACTGAAGCTTTCTTT	CASTLTGDTEAFF	TRBV27	TRBD1	13	TRBJ1-1	NA
TGCGCCAGCAGCTTAGGAGGAAGGCAAATCCTTTACTCTGGGGCCAACGTCCTGACTTTC	CASSLGGRQILYSGANVLTF	TRBV5-1	NA	20	TRBJ2-6	few
TGTGCCTGGAGTGTACGGGTGGGAGGACTCCGCCGTGGAGAGACCCAGTACTTC	CAWSVRVGGLRRGETQYF	TRBV30	NA	18	TRBJ2-5	NA
TGTGCCAGCAGTGCCCTACAGGGACAGCCCCAGCATTTT	CASSALQGQPQHF	TRBV6-1	NA	13	TRBJ1-5	few
TGTGCCTGGAGTTCCAGGGGGCGGGATACGCAGTATTTT	CAWSSRGRDTQYF	TRBV30	TRBD1	13	TRBJ2-3	NA
TGTGCCAGCAGGAAAAACAGGGGGGCTAGCACAGATACGCAGTATTTT	CASRKNRGASTDTQYF	TRBV27	TRBD1	16	TRBJ2-3	few
TGTGCCAGCAGCTTACTATTGGGAACTGAAGCTTTCTTT	CASSLLLGTEAFF	TRBV7-9	NA	13	TRBJ1-1	few
TGTGCCAGCAGTCCAGGACAGGTGAGATATCAGCCCCAGCATTTT	CASSPGQVRYQPQHF	TRBV27	TRBD1	15	TRBJ1-5	NA
TGTGCCAGCAGCTTAACTAGCGGGGCGTCAGATACGCAGTATTTT	CASSLTSGASDTQYF	TRBV7-2	TRBD2	15	TRBJ2-3	few
TGCGCCAGCAGCCGGGGTCCTATCGGGAACACCGGGGAGCTGTTTTTT	CASSRGPIGNTGELFF	TRBV5-1	NA	16	TRBJ2-2	NA
TGCGCCAGCAGCCAAGATTCCGGGAGGGATGAAAAACTGTTTTTT	CASSQDSGRDEKLFF	TRBV4-1	NA	15	TRBJ1-4	NA
TGTGCCAGCAGCCAAACAGGTAACAATGAGCAGTTCTTC	CASSQTGNNEQFF	TRBV4-1	NA	13	TRBJ2-1	NA
TGTGCCAGCAGTTCCTCGGCAACTAGCACAGATACGCAGTATTTT	CASSSSATSTDTQYF	TRBV6-5	NA	15	TRBJ2-3	NA
TGTGCCAGCAGCGTAGCTGGCAGACTCACAGATACGCAGTATTTT	CASSVAGRLTDTQYF	TRBV9	NA	15	TRBJ2-3	NA
TGTGCCTGGAGGGGACAGGGAAACAATCAGCCCCAGCATTTT	CAWRGQGNNQPQHF	TRBV30	TRBD1	14	TRBJ1-5	few
TGCGCCAGCAGCCCCGGACTAGCGGGGAGCACAGATACGCAGTATTTT	CASSPGLAGSTDTQYF	TRBV5-1	TRBD2	16	TRBJ2-3	NA
TGTGCCAGCAGTGAACGCTCCCTTCTCAATTCACCCCTCCACTTT	CASSERSLLNSPLHF	TRBV6-1	NA	15	TRBJ1-6	NA
TGTGCCAGCAGCCAAGATGTAATTCTAGCGGGGGGGCAAGATACGCAGTATTTT	CASSQDVILAGGQDTQYF	TRBV4-2	TRBD2	18	TRBJ2-3	few
TGCGCCAGCAGCCCTGGGGGCAGCCTTAATGAAAAACTGTTTTTT	CASSPGGSLNEKLFF	TRBV5-1	NA	15	TRBJ1-4	once
TGTGCCAGCAGCTTAAGGGGAAGGGGGGACTCACCCCTCCACTTT	CASSLRGRGDSPLHF	TRBV7-8	NA	15	TRBJ1-6	NA
TGTGCCACCAGCAGAGTCGCAGGGATTTACAATGAGCAGTTCTTC	CATSRVAGIYNEQFF	TRBV15	NA	15	TRBJ2-1	few
TGTGCCAGCAGCCCCGACTTCAATCAGCCCCAGCATTTT	CASSPDFNQPQHF	TRBV5-4	NA	13	TRBJ1-5	few
TGCGCCAGCAGTCCGGACAGGATTGGGGATACGCAGTATTTT	CASSPDRIGDTQYF	TRBV4-1	TRBD1	14	TRBJ2-3	NA
TGTGCCAGCAGCTTAGGCCCTATTCGGCGGGGGTTGAGTGGGGATACGCAGTATTTT	CASSLGPIRRGLSGDTQYF	TRBV13	TRBD2	19	TRBJ2-3	few
TGTGCCATCAGTGAAGGCGGGATTACGAACACCGGGGAGCTGTTTTTT	CAISEGGITNTGELFF	TRBV10-3	NA	16	TRBJ2-2	few
TGTGCCAGCAGCTTAGGTCGACAGGGTAAGCAGTTCTTC	CASSLGRQGKQFF	TRBV11-1	TRBD1	13	TRBJ2-1	few
TGTGCCAGCAGTGTAGGGACAGGGGGAGGTGGCTACACCTTC	CASSVGTGGGGYTF	TRBV2	TRBD1	14	TRBJ1-2	NA
TGTGCCAGCAGTGAATGGGCGAGTAACTATGGCTACACCTTC	CASSEWASNYGYTF	TRBV25-1	NA	14	TRBJ1-2	NA
TGTGCCAGCAGCCTGACAGCAAACTATGGCTACACCTTC	CASSLTANYGYTF	TRBV14	NA	13	TRBJ1-2	NA
TGTGCCTGGAGTGTACGGGAATACTATGGCTACACCTTC	CAWSVREYYGYTF	TRBV30	NA	13	TRBJ1-2	NA
TGCGCCAGCAGCTTCCCCGGGACACCATCCTACAATGAGCAGTTCTTC	CASSFPGTPSYNEQFF	TRBV5-1	NA	16	TRBJ2-1	few